This is a list of T cell receptor beta chains from one sample in a study of Ad26.COV2.S vaccination and SARS-CoV-2 variants. TCRdb's copy holds only in-frame clones and misses some; the assay was immunoSEQ multiplex PCR. This sample yields hundreds of thousands of clones, of which around 87% are seen a single time; 3.4% belongs to the top ten. Sequencing used peripheral blood, obtained in a trial of Ad26.COV2.S vaccine versus placebo. The origin of the receptors is a person between 18 and 60 years old who received the Ad26.COV2.S COVID-19 vaccine or a placebo. CDR3s include the opening cysteine and the closing phenylalanine or tryptophan. A D gene is named only where the DNA matches it firmly. Some rows have no size entry. The others give once, few or many, or a class for an expanded clone.

d_call: -
v_call: TRBV5-6
clone_size: many
j_call: TRBJ1-3
cdr3_nt: TGTGCCAGCAGCTTGGTTCGGGGTCTGGCTGGAAACACCATATATTTT
cdr3_aa: CASSLVRGLAGNTIYF

d_call: -
v_call: TRBV9
clone_size: once
j_call: TRBJ2-5
cdr3_nt: TGTGCCAGCAGCGTAGAGGGGGGGCTTGAGACCCAGTACTTC
cdr3_aa: CASSVEGGLETQYF

d_call: -
v_call: TRBV16
clone_size: -
j_call: TRBJ2-7
cdr3_nt: TGTGCCAGCAGCCAAATTGGGATCTCGAGCGAGCAGTACTTC
cdr3_aa: CASSQIGISSEQYF

d_call: -
v_call: TRBV2
clone_size: -
j_call: TRBJ1-1
cdr3_nt: TGTGCCAGCAGTGACTGGGGAGTGAACACTGAAGCTTTCTTT
cdr3_aa: CASSDWGVNTEAFF

d_call: -
v_call: TRBV14
clone_size: -
j_call: TRBJ2-7
cdr3_nt: TGTGCCAGCAGCCTCGGGCTTTGGTACGAGCAGTACTTC
cdr3_aa: CASSLGLWYEQYF

d_call: TRBD1
v_call: TRBV20-1
clone_size: -
j_call: TRBJ1-5
cdr3_nt: TGCAGTGCTAGTGACAGGGGATTTCAGCCCCAGCATTTT
cdr3_aa: CSASDRGFQPQHF

d_call: -
v_call: TRBV6-5
clone_size: -
j_call: TRBJ1-1
cdr3_nt: TGTGCCAGCGGAAACACTGAAGCTTTCTTT
cdr3_aa: CASGNTEAFF

d_call: -
v_call: TRBV6-6
clone_size: once
j_call: TRBJ2-3
cdr3_nt: TGTGCCAGCAGTTACCACGGGGGAAAGACAGATACGCAGTATTTT
cdr3_aa: CASSYHGGKTDTQYF

d_call: -
v_call: TRBV7-2
clone_size: once
j_call: TRBJ1-2
cdr3_nt: TGTGCCAGCAGCTCAACGTCGGGTCCTAACTATGGCTACACCTTC
cdr3_aa: CASSSTSGPNYGYTF

d_call: -
v_call: TRBV4-2
clone_size: -
j_call: TRBJ1-6
cdr3_nt: TGTGCCAGCAGCCAAGATGTTGCTAATTCACCCCTCCACTTT
cdr3_aa: CASSQDVANSPLHF

d_call: -
v_call: TRBV6-5
clone_size: -
j_call: TRBJ1-2
cdr3_nt: TGTGCCAGCAGTTACAGGGATTCAGATCGAATTGGCGGCTACACCTTC
cdr3_aa: CASSYRDSDRIGGYTF

d_call: -
v_call: TRBV5-1
clone_size: -
j_call: TRBJ1-4
cdr3_nt: TGCGCCAGCAGCTTGGGAGGGATCGGAGAAAAACTGTTTTTT
cdr3_aa: CASSLGGIGEKLFF

d_call: -
v_call: TRBV28
clone_size: -
j_call: TRBJ1-1
cdr3_nt: TGTGCCAGCGGATTCTGGACAGAATGGGACACTGAAGCTTTCTTT
cdr3_aa: CASGFWTEWDTEAFF

d_call: -
v_call: TRBV19
clone_size: -
j_call: TRBJ1-2
cdr3_nt: TGTGCCAGTAGGACAACTAGCAGCTATGGCTACACCTTC
cdr3_aa: CASRTTSSYGYTF

d_call: -
v_call: TRBV15
clone_size: -
j_call: TRBJ2-1
cdr3_nt: TGTGCCACCAGCAGAGCTGCTACCGGGCAGTTCTTC
cdr3_aa: CATSRAATGQFF

d_call: -
v_call: TRBV5-6
clone_size: -
j_call: TRBJ1-2
cdr3_nt: TGTGCCAGCAGCCCGGGGGCCAGGTGGACCTTC
cdr3_aa: CASSPGARWTF

d_call: -
v_call: TRBV28
clone_size: -
j_call: TRBJ2-7
cdr3_nt: TGTGCCAGCAGTTCCCTGGGTGGGGGCACCCTGGAGCAGTACTTC
cdr3_aa: CASSSLGGGTLEQYF

d_call: TRBD1
v_call: TRBV9
clone_size: -
j_call: TRBJ1-1
cdr3_nt: TGTGCCAGCAGCGTCCGGGACAGGGGGCGGACTGAAGCTTTCTTT
cdr3_aa: CASSVRDRGRTEAFF

d_call: TRBD2
v_call: TRBV6-2/TRBV6-3
clone_size: -
j_call: TRBJ2-1
cdr3_nt: TGTGCCAGCAGTTACAACCTAGCGGGGGACCCCAATGAGCAGTTCTTC
cdr3_aa: CASSYNLAGDPNEQFF

d_call: TRBD1
v_call: TRBV7-3
clone_size: once
j_call: TRBJ2-6
cdr3_nt: TGTGCCAGCAGACAACAGGGGCCTGGGGCCAACGTCCTGACTTTC
cdr3_aa: CASRQQGPGANVLTF

d_call: -
v_call: TRBV6-2/TRBV6-3
clone_size: -
j_call: TRBJ1-1
cdr3_nt: TGTGCCAGCAGTTACCCCCCCCGAACAGGGAAGAGGGATGAAGCTTTCTTT
cdr3_aa: CASSYPPRTGKRDEAFF

d_call: -
v_call: TRBV3-1/TRBV3-2
clone_size: -
j_call: TRBJ2-2
cdr3_nt: TGTGCCAGCAGCCAAGATATAGACTCCCTCACCGGGGAGCTGTTTTTT
cdr3_aa: CASSQDIDSLTGELFF

d_call: -
v_call: TRBV6-5
clone_size: -
j_call: TRBJ1-5
cdr3_nt: TGTGCCAGCAGCAGTGGTGGTCGCAATCAGCCCCAGCATTTT
cdr3_aa: CASSSGGRNQPQHF

d_call: -
v_call: TRBV12-5
clone_size: -
j_call: TRBJ2-2
cdr3_nt: TGTGCTAGTGTGGCCGGGCTTTACACCGGGGAGCTGTTTTTT
cdr3_aa: CASVAGLYTGELFF

d_call: -
v_call: TRBV5-6
clone_size: once
j_call: TRBJ2-2
cdr3_nt: TGTGCCAGCAGCTTGGAGAGGGAAGCCGGGGAGCTGTTTTTT
cdr3_aa: CASSLEREAGELFF

d_call: -
v_call: TRBV7-6
clone_size: -
j_call: TRBJ2-3
cdr3_nt: TGTGCCAGCTCAGACACAGATACGCAGTATTTT
cdr3_aa: CASSDTDTQYF

d_call: -
v_call: TRBV3-1/TRBV3-2
clone_size: once
j_call: TRBJ1-1
cdr3_nt: TGTGCCAGCAGCCAAGAGTTGAACACTGAAGCTTTCTTT
cdr3_aa: CASSQELNTEAFF

d_call: -
v_call: TRBV4-3
clone_size: -
j_call: TRBJ1-3
cdr3_nt: TGCGCCAGCAGCCAAGGAGCCCAGGGGTTATCTGGAAACACCATATATTTT
cdr3_aa: CASSQGAQGLSGNTIYF

d_call: -
v_call: TRBV7-2
clone_size: -
j_call: TRBJ1-1
cdr3_nt: TGTGCCAGCAGCTTTCTGGGCAGTGAAGCTTTCTTT
cdr3_aa: CASSFLGSEAFF

d_call: -
v_call: TRBV5-1
clone_size: -
j_call: TRBJ1-2
cdr3_nt: TGCGCCAGCAGCTTGGGACAGATAAACTATGGCTACACCTTC
cdr3_aa: CASSLGQINYGYTF

d_call: TRBD1
v_call: TRBV10-3
clone_size: -
j_call: TRBJ1-5
cdr3_nt: TGTGCCATCAGTGAGGGACAGGGTAATCAGCCCCAGCATTTT
cdr3_aa: CAISEGQGNQPQHF

d_call: TRBD1
v_call: TRBV7-2
clone_size: -
j_call: TRBJ1-1
cdr3_nt: TGTGCCAGCAGCTTGGACAGGGCGGGTGAGGCTTTCTTT
cdr3_aa: CASSLDRAGEAFF

d_call: TRBD2
v_call: TRBV5-5
clone_size: -
j_call: TRBJ2-7
cdr3_nt: TGTGCCAGCAGACCAACCGGGACTAGCGGGAGGGAGCAGTACTTC
cdr3_aa: CASRPTGTSGREQYF

d_call: TRBD1
v_call: TRBV5-1
clone_size: -
j_call: TRBJ1-2
cdr3_nt: TGCGCCAGCAGCCCACAGGGGGCGAATGGCTACACCTTC
cdr3_aa: CASSPQGANGYTF

d_call: -
v_call: TRBV19
clone_size: once
j_call: TRBJ1-2
cdr3_nt: TGTGCCAGTAGTGGAGGACCGGGAGCCTCTAACTATGGCTACACCTTC
cdr3_aa: CASSGGPGASNYGYTF

d_call: -
v_call: TRBV12-3/TRBV12-4
clone_size: once
j_call: TRBJ1-1
cdr3_nt: TGTGCCAGCACCCGTCCCACTGAAGCTTTCTTT
cdr3_aa: CASTRPTEAFF

d_call: -
v_call: TRBV30
clone_size: -
j_call: TRBJ2-7
cdr3_nt: TGTGCCTGGAGTGTCATGGACCTCCAGCAGTACTTC
cdr3_aa: CAWSVMDLQQYF

d_call: -
v_call: TRBV2
clone_size: -
j_call: TRBJ1-2
cdr3_nt: TGTGCCAGCAATCCAGGCCCCTATGGCTACACCTTC
cdr3_aa: CASNPGPYGYTF

d_call: -
v_call: TRBV27
clone_size: -
j_call: TRBJ2-7
cdr3_nt: TGTGCCAGCAGTTTGTTTGAAGGAGGGCCTAGGGAGCAGTACTTC
cdr3_aa: CASSLFEGGPREQYF

d_call: -
v_call: TRBV4-2
clone_size: -
j_call: TRBJ2-7
cdr3_nt: TGTGCCAGCAGCCAAGAGGGGGCTCAAACCTACGCGCAGTACTTC
cdr3_aa: CASSQEGAQTYAQYF

d_call: -
v_call: TRBV7-9
clone_size: -
j_call: TRBJ2-1
cdr3_nt: TGTGCCAGCAGTGGGCGAGGAAACGGTGAGCAGTTCTTC
cdr3_aa: CASSGRGNGEQFF

d_call: -
v_call: TRBV6-5
clone_size: -
j_call: TRBJ2-1
cdr3_nt: TGTGCCAGCAGTTATGGGGGGTATGAGCAGTTCTTC
cdr3_aa: CASSYGGYEQFF

d_call: -
v_call: TRBV4-2
clone_size: few
j_call: TRBJ2-7
cdr3_nt: TGTGCCAGCAGCCAAGATGTCAGGGGGGCAAGCTCCTACGAGCAGTACTTC
cdr3_aa: CASSQDVRGASSYEQYF